This TCR beta chain was observed in a study of tumor-infiltrating lymphocytes in primary liver carcinoma. For the study at large: Regardless of tissue type, samples showed similar yields of roughly 3.65 to 8 million productive TCRbeta reads.

Total RNA amounting to about 520 ng was the source from which TCR beta cDNA was made with a constant-region primer. Generation of the TCR beta libraries relied on three nested multiplex PCR rounds using slightly modified ARM-PCR. TRBV1-TRBV30 forward and Cbeta reverse primers drove the first two approximately 10-cycle rounds. TCRdb used MiXCR to reprocess the multiplex PCR reads, holding one entry per CDR3 protein. Of 20,000 or so distinct CDR3 sequences listed, around 72% are singletons. Without any cell sorting, roughly 18-30 mg of bulk tissue yielded co-extracted RNA and DNA. All patients had surgically resected primary liver carcinoma. Five distinct regions per tumor were sampled. For this clonotype: What it binds is not known. The CDR3 carries no conserved terminal phenylalanine or tryptophan, so it likely arises from a read error. Because the CDR3's place on the DNA is in doubt, the DNA is left out and the CDR3 is given as listed by TCRdb.

A total of 18 residues make up the CDR3, ends included. Whole-study findings and limits: Tumor top-250-clone fractions significantly exceeded those of blood (p = 0.039).

The source of this sequence is a man aged 40-49 years with primary liver carcinoma and hepatitis B virus infection. V gene TRBV12-3 or TRBV12-4 combines with J gene TRBJ2-2; the table's TRBD2 call for D was not verified on the DNA. Sequenced: liver tumor tissue from sampling region 1. Noted subset: tumor region T1, superior pole. The CDR3 loop reads CAISPHTSGRGFVRELFS.